What follows are 10 T cell receptor beta chains derived from one specimen sequenced in a study of cytomegalovirus exposure and HLA in healthy donors. PCR was performed using 60 Vbeta and 13 Jbeta primers. Assay used: immunoSEQ multiplex PCR; TCRdb lists only in-frame clones, some missing. The sample carries 100,000 to 150,000 clones, 80% recorded once. The material sequenced was PBMCs. All receptors come from a female donor in good health and CMV-seropositive.

The chain combines TRBV5-4 with TRBJ2-2, with 9 bases matching TRBD1. Germline-derived CDR1 and CDR2 are SGHNT and YYREEE (reference sequence). V trimming: 6 bases; J trimming: 7 bases; junction bases outside the gene matches: 10. The CDR3 covers 15 residues. CDR3 region: CASMGGTGSGGELFF. In nucleotides, the CDR3 is TGTGCCAGCATGGGGGGGACAGGGAGCGGCGGGGAGCTGTTTTTT.

The V call is TRBV30, the J call TRBJ1-1; D not resolved. Germline CDR1 GTSNPN, CDR2 SVGIG (reference sequence). V was trimmed by 2 bases and J by 10 bases, leaving 14 bases between them. The CDR3 sequence is 12 residues long. This CDR3 reads CAWSPQPYRAFF. The CDR3 DNA reads as TGTGCCTGGAGTCCCCAACCGTACAGAGCTTTCTTT.

This sequence joins TRBV27 and TRBJ1-3; unclear D gene. The CDR3 runs to 17 residues. With 5 bases removed from V and 0 bases from J, the gap between germline ends came to 17 bases. The germline V gene has CDR1 MNHEY and CDR2 SMNVEV (reference sequence). CDR3 DNA sequence: TGTGCCAGCAGTCACTTCCTCCCCGGGAGCTCTGGAAACACCATATATTTT. It codes for CASSHFLPGSSGNTIYF.

This clone was seen just once. The chain has TRBV5-8 and TRBJ1-1, with TRBD1 as a possible D gene (5 bases). Deletions cut 6 bases from V and 2 bases from J, with 14 bases between. The germline V gene encodes CDR1 SGHTS and CDR2 YDEGEE. The CDR3 totals 14 residues. DNA of the CDR3: TGTGCCAGCAAACCGGGGGGTTCTAACACTGAAGCTTTCTTT. This codes for CASKPGGSNTEAFF.

The chain recombines TRBV6-5 with TRBJ2-4; 8 bases line up with TRBD2. The CDR3 spans 14 residues. The germline gives CDR1 MNHEY, CDR2 SVGAGI. Losses at the gene ends were 4 bases for V and 8 bases for J; bases not matched to a gene: 7. CDR3 region: CASSSGTSGDIQYF. In DNA form, the CDR3 reads TGTGCCAGCAGTTCGGGGACTAGTGGGGACATTCAGTACTTC.

The V gene is TRBV27, the J gene TRBJ1-1; D might be TRBD1 (6 bases). The CDR3 has 13 residues. The V gene's germline CDR1 is MNHEY and CDR2 SMNVEV (reference sequence). V was clipped by 6 bases and J by 9 bases, with 17 bases between them. The CDR3 is CASSRPGERQAFF. The DNA for the CDR3 is TGTGCCAGCAGCCGTCCAGGGGAACGGCAAGCTTTCTTT.

This clone was seen a single time. This chain links TRBV30 with TRBJ1-1, with D hard to call. Between the trimmed V and J ends, which lost 0 bases and 3 bases, there was a span of 11 bases. The germline CDR1 and CDR2 sequences are GTSNPN and SVGIG (reference sequence). CDR3 size: 14 residues. Here the CDR3 DNA reads TGTGCCTGGAGTGTACTTTGGAGGGACACTGAAGCTTTCTTT. Encoded protein: CAWSVLWRDTEAFF.

The chain uses TRBV6-5 and TRBJ1-4, with D possibly TRBD1 on 6 matching bases. CDR1 and CDR2 (germline): MNHEY, SVGAGI. CDR3 length: 15 residues. V gave up 8 bases and J gave up 4 bases, with 17 bases separating them. The CDR3, as DNA: TGTGCCAGCTCGGAGGGGGGGCTGGGTAATGAAAAACTGTTTTTT. Amino acids: CASSEGGLGNEKLFF.

The chain combines TRBV5-5 with TRBJ1-2, with TRBD1 identical over 7 bases. Germline V gives CDR1 SGHKS, CDR2 YYEKEE (reference sequence). CDR3 length: 15 residues. V dropped 5 bases and J dropped 4; count of bases not matched to a gene: 11. CDR3 DNA sequence: TGTGCCAGCAGGACAGGGTCGGTGGCTTTCTATGGCTACACCTTC. This codes for CASRTGSVAFYGYTF.

The sample holds one count of this clone. V gene TRBV27 combines with J gene TRBJ2-2; possible D gene TRBD2, 5 bases. The V end lost 6 bases, the J end lost 5 bases, and 13 bases lay between the germline ends. The CDR3 runs 14 residues. From germline, CDR1 is MNHEY and CDR2 SMNVEV (reference sequence). The CDR3 loop reads CASRVTIGTGELFF. The CDR3 coding sequence is TGTGCCAGCAGAGTGACTATAGGAACCGGGGAGCTGTTTTTT.